This T cell receptor (beta chain) was identified in a study of blood T cell repertoires in COVID-19. Germline CDR1 reads KGHSH; CDR2 reads LQKENI. Trimming pared 4 bases from V and 0 bases from J, leaving 15 bases between. The CDR3 contains 17 residues. The assay was immunoSEQ multiplex PCR, and TCRdb's table has in-frame clones only and misses some. The sample lists 20,000 to 30,000 clones, 90% occurring once. Only one count was recorded for this clone. The source material was peripheral blood. This chain uses TRBV18 with TRBJ2-2; D is unresolved. The TCR comes from a human donor in a cohort sampled during active COVID-19. The CDR3 DNA sequence: TGTGCCAGCTCACGGAAGACGACACCCGCGAACACCGGGGAGCTGTTTTTT. Residues: CASSRKTTPANTGELFF.